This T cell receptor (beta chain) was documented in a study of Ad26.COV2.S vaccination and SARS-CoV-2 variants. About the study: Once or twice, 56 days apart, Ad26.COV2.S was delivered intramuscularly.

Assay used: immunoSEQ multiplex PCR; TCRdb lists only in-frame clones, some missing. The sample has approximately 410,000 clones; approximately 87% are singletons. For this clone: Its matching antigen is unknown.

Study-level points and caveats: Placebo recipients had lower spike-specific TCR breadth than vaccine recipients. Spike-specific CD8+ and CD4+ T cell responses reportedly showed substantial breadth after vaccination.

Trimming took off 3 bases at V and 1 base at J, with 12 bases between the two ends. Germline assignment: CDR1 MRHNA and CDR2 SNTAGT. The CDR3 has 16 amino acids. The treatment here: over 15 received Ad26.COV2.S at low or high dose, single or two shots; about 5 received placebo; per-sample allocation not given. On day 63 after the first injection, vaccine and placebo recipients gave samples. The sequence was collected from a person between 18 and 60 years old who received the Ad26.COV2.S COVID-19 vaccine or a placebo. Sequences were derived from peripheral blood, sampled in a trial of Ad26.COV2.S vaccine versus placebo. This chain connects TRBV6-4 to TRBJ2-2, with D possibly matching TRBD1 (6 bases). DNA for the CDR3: TGTGCCAGCAGTGAGTCCCCGACAGGGAACACCGGGGAGCTGTTTTTT. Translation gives CASSESPTGNTGELFF.